Reported below is one T cell receptor (beta chain). The antigen is unknown. This specimen belongs to a study of vaccination and CD4 T cells after COVID-19. The overall study: Post-COVID samples had a sampling time that fell a median around 100 days after diagnosis (range 35 to 161). Each control was exposed to a CEFX pool, an HIV-1 Nef pool, or no peptide at all.

The ends lost 5 bases at V and 0 bases at J; junction bases unmatched: 7. The CDR3 consists of 16 residues. CDR1 and CDR2 from the germline V gene are SGHRS and YFSETQ. Sequencing of cultured CD4+ T cell DNA used the Oncomine TCR Beta short-read assay. TCRdb independently ran MiXCR on the PCR reads; one entry per CDR3 protein. The profile shows around 2,500 distinct CDR3 sequences, about 21% of them singletons. Treatment reported: approximately nine-day PBMC culture with coronavirus spike peptide pools or control peptides (ViraFEST assay). Investigators obtained the unexposed donor's CD4+ T cells before the COVID-19 pandemic (2011-2018). Negative selection isolated the CD4+ T cells once the cells had been cultured for 10 days.

This chain uses TRBV5-1 with TRBJ2-2, with 7 positions matching TRBD1. Sequencing was performed on CD4+ T cells from blood, cultured in vitro. The sequence came from a human donor in good health. The CDR3 DNA follows: TGCGCCAGCAGAGGGGTCGGGACAGCGAACACCGGGGAGCTGTTTTTT. Translation: CASRGVGTANTGELFF.